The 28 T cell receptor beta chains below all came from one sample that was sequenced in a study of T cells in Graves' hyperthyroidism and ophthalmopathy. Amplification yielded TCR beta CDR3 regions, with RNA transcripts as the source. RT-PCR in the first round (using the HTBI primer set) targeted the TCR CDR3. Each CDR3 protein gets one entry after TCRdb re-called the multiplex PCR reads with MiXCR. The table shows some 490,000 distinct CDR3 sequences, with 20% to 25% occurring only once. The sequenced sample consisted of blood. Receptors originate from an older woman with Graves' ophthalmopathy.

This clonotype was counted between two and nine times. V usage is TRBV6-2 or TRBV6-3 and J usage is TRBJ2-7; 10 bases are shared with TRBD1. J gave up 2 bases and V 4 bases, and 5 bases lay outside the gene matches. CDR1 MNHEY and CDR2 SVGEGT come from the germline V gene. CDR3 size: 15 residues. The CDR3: CASSSRDRGAYEQYF. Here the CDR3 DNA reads TGTGCCAGCAGTTCGCGGGACAGGGGCGCCTACGAGCAGTACTTC.

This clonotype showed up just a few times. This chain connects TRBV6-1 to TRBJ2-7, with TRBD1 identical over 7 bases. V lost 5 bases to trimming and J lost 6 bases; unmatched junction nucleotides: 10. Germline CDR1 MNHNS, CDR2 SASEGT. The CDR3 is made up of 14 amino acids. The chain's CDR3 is CASSIQGSSIEQYF. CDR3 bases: TGTGCCAGCAGTATACAGGGGTCGTCGATCGAGCAGTACTTC.

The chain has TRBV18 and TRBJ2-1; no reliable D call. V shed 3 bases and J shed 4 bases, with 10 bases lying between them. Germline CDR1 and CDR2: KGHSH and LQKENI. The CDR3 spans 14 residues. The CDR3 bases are TGTGCCAGCTCACCGCTATGGGGTTACAATGAGCAGTTCTTC. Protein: CASSPLWGYNEQFF. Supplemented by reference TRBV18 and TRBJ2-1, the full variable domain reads NAGVMQNPRHLVRRRGQEARLRCSPMKGHSHVYWYRQLPEEGLKFMVYLQKENIIDESGMPKERFSAEFPKEGPSILRIQQVVRGDSAAYFCASSPLWGYNEQFFGPGTRLTVL.

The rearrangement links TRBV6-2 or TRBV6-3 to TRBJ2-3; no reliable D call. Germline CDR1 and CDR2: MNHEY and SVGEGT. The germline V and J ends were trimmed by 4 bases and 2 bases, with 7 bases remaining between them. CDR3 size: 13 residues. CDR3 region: CASSWRLTDTQYF. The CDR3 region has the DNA TGTGCCAGCAGTTGGCGGCTCACAGATACGCAGTATTTT.

DNA of the CDR3: TGTGCCAGCAGCACTCTACTAGCGGACACAGATACGCAGTATTTT. Translation gives CASSTLLADTDTQYF. The V and J genes are TRBV5-5 and TRBJ2-3; 8 bases are a match to TRBD2. The CDR3 has 15 residues. From germline, CDR1 is SGHKS and CDR2 YYEKEE (reference sequence). The trim removed 4 bases at V and 2 bases at J, leaving 6 bases unmatched.

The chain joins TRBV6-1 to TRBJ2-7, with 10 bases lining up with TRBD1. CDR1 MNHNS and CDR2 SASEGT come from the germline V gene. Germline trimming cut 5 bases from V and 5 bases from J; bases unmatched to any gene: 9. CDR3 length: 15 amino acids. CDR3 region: CASSFIGTGVHEQYF. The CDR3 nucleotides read TGTGCCAGCAGTTTTATCGGGACAGGGGTCCACGAGCAGTACTTC.

The CDR3 is CASSPPGQANYEQYF. CDR3 coding DNA: TGTGCCAGCTCACCACCGGGACAGGCGAACTACGAGCAGTACTTC. The V call is TRBV18, the J call TRBJ2-7, with 8 bases fitting TRBD1. There are 15 residues in the CDR3. Germline CDR1 KGHSH, CDR2 LQKENI. The trim removed 0 bases at V and 3 bases at J, leaving 4 bases unmatched.

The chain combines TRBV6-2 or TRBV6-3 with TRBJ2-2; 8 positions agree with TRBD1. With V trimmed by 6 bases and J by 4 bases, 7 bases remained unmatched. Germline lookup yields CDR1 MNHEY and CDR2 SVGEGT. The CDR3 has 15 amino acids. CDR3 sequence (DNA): TGTGCCAGCAGCGAGAGACAGGGGATCACCGGGGAGCTGTTTTTT. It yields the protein CASSERQGITGELFF.

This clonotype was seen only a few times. The CDR3 sequence: CASSYPGSGRPGETQYF. The CDR3 DNA is TGTGCCAGCAGTTACCCGGGGAGCGGGAGGCCGGGGGAGACCCAGTACTTC. This chain joins TRBV6-2 or TRBV6-3 and TRBJ2-5, with TRBD2 identical over 9 bases. Germline V gene sequence: CDR1 MNHEY, CDR2 SVGEGT. V gave up 2 bases and J gave up 5 bases; unmatched junction bases: 12. The CDR3 sequence is 17 residues long.

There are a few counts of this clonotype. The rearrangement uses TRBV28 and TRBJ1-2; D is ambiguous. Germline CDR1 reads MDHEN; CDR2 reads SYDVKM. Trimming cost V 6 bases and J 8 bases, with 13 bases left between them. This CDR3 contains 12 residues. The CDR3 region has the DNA TGTGCCAGCAGCCCCGCCTGGATGGGCTACACCTTC. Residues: CASSPAWMGYTF.

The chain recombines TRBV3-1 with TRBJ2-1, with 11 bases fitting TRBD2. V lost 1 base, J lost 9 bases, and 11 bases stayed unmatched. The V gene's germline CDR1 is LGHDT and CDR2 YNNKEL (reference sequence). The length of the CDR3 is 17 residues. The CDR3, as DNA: TGTGCCAGCAGCCAAGGTTTAGCGGGAGGGCGAATGGGTGAGCAGTTCTTC. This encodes CASSQGLAGGRMGEQFF.

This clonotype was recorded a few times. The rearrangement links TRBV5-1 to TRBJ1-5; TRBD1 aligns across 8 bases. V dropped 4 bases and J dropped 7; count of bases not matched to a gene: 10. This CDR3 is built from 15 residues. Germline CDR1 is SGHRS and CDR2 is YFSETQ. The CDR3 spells CASSENTGGNQPQHF. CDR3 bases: TGCGCCAGCAGCGAGAATACAGGGGGGAACCAGCCCCAGCATTTT.

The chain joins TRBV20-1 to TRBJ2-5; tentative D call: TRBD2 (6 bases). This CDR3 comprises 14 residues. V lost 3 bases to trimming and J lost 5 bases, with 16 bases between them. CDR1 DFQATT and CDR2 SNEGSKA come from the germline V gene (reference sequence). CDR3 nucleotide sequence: TGCAGTGCTAGGGCCCCGACTAGAGTTGAGACCCAGTACTTC. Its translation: CSARAPTRVETQYF.

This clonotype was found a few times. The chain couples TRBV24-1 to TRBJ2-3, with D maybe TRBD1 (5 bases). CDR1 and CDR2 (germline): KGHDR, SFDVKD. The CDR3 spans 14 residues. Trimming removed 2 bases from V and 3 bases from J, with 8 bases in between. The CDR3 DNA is TGTGCCACCAGTGATTCCAGGGCTACAGATACGCAGTATTTT. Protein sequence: CATSDSRATDTQYF.

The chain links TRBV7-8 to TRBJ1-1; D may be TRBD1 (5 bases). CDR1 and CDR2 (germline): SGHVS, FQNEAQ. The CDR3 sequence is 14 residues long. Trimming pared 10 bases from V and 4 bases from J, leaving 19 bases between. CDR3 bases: TGTGCCACCTGGGGGAGGTTCTACTTCACTGAAGCTTTCTTT. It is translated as CATWGRFYFTEAFF.

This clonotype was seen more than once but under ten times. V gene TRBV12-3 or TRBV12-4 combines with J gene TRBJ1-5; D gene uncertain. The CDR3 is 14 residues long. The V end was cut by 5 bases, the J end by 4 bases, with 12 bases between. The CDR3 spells CASSLSALNQPQHF. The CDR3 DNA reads TGTGCCAGCAGTCTTTCGGCACTTAATCAGCCCCAGCATTTT.

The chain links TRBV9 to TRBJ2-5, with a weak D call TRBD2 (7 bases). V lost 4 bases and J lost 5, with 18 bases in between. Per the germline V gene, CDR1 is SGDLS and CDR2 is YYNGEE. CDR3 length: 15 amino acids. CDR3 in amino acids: CASSLGGGVSETQYF. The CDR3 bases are TGTGCCAGCAGCTTAGGGGGGGGAGTGTCGGAGACCCAGTACTTC.

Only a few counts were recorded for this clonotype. CDR3 region: CASSPSGGDTGELFF. CDR3 nucleotides: TGTGCCAGCAGCCCATCCGGGGGGGACACCGGGGAGCTGTTTTTT. The chain has TRBV7-3 and TRBJ2-2, with TRBD2 identical over 8 bases. This CDR3 is 15 amino acids long. After removal of 5 bases from V and 3 bases from J, the junction contained 5 bases not matched to a gene. Germline CDR1 SGHTA, CDR2 FQGTGA.

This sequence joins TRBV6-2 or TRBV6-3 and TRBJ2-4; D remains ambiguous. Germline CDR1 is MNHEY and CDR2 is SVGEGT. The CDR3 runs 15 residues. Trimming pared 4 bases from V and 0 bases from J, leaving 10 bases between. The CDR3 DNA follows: TGTGCCAGCAGTTCCGCCGGTCTAGCCAAAAACATTCAGTACTTC. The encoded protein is CASSSAGLAKNIQYF.

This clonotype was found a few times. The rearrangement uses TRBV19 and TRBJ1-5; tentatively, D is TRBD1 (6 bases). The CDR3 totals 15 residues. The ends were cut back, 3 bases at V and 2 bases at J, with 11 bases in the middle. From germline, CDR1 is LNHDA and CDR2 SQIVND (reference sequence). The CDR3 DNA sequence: TGTGCCAGTAGTATTACAGGGCTCGGCAATCAGCCCCAGCATTTT. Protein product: CASSITGLGNQPQHF.

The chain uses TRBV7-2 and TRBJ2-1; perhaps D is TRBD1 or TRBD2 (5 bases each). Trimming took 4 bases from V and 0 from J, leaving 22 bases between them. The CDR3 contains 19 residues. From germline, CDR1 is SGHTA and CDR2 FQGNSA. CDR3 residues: CASSSWPGRNPLSYNEQFF. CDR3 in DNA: TGTGCCAGCAGCTCGTGGCCGGGACGTAACCCCCTCTCCTACAATGAGCAGTTCTTC. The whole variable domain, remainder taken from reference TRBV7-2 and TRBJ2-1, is GAGVSQSPSNKVTEKGKDVELRCDPISGHTALYWYRQSLGQGLEFLIYFQGNSAPDKSGLPSDRFSAERTGGSVSTLTIQRTQQEDSAVYLCASSSWPGRNPLSYNEQFFGPGTRLTVL.

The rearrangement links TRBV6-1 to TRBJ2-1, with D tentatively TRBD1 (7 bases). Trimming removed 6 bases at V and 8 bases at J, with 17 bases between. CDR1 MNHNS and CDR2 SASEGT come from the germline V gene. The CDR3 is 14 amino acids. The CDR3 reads CASRGRGQTYEQFF. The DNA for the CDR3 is TGTGCCAGCAGGGGGCGGGGACAGACGTATGAGCAGTTCTTC.

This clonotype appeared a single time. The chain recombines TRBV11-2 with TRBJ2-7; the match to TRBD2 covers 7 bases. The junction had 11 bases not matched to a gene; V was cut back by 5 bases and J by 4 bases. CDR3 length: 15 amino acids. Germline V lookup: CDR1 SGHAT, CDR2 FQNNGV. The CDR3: CASSRTAGVGYEQYF. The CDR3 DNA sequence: TGTGCCAGCAGCCGAACGGCGGGAGTGGGGTACGAGCAGTACTTC.

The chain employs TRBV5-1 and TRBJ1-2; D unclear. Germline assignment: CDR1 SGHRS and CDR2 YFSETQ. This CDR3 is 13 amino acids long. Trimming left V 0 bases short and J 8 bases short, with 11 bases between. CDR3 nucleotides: TGCGCCAGCAGCTTGGATGGTCTAAGAGGCTACACCTTC. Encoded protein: CASSLDGLRGYTF.

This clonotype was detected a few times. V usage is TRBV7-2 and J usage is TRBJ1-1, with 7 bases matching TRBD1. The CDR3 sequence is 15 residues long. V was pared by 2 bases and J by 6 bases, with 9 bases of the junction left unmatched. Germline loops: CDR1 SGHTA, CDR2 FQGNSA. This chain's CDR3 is CASSLTPDRAAEAFF. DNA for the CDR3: TGTGCCAGCAGCTTAACCCCCGACAGGGCGGCTGAAGCTTTCTTT.

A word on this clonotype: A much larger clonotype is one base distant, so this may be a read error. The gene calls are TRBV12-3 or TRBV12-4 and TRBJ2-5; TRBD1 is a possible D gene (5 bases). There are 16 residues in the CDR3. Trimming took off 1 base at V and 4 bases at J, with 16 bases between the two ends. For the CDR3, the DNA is TGTGCCAGCAGTTTAGGGGCAAGGGGCAACGGAGAGACCCAGTACTTC. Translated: CASSLGARGNGETQYF.

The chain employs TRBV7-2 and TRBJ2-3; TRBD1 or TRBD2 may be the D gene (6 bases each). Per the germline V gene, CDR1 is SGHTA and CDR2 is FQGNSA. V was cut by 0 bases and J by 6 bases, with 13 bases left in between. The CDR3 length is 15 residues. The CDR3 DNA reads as TGTGCCAGCAGCTTAGCAGCGCGGAGGGGGGATACGCAGTATTTT. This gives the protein CASSLAARRGDTQYF.

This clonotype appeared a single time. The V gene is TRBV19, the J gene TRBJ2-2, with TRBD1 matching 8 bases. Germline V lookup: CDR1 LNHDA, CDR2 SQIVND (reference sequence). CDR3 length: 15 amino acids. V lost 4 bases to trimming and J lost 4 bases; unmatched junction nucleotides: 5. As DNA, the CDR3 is TGTGCCAGTAGTACAACAGGGGGTCCCACCGGGGAGCTGTTTTTT. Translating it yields CASSTTGGPTGELFF.